This T cell receptor (beta chain) was recovered during a study of beta chain features in type 1 diabetes. This clone has just a few counts. Antigen: not known. The sample has other DNA sequences that encode this CDR3 too. TCRB transcripts that were expressed got sequenced, as all of the isolated RNA had been reverse transcribed. Clones were read by immunoSEQ multiplex PCR, and TCRdb kept only the in-frame ones, dropping some. The sample gives some 150,000 clones, 9% to 9.5% of which show up once; roughly 0.74% is in the top ten. Overall study findings and caveats: Compared with healthy donors, patients appeared to share more similar naive, central memory and regulatory TCRB repertoires. HLA influence on TCRB rearrangement stayed unresolved here.

The authors sorted CD4+ naive, central memory, regulatory and stem cell-like memory cells via CD45RO/CCR7/CD25/CD127/CD95/CD27. The specimen sequenced was central memory CD4+ T cells from blood. This sequence originates from a man between 18 and 35 years old in good health.

The CDR3 DNA sequence: TGTGCCAGCAGCCCCGGACAGCGCTATGGCTACACCTTC. This translates into CASSPGQRYGYTF. The chain is built from TRBV7-9 and TRBJ1-2; tentatively, D is TRBD1 (6 bases). With 5 bases removed from V and 4 bases from J, the gap between germline ends came to 11 bases. The germline CDR1 and CDR2 sequences are SEHNR and FQNEAQ (reference sequence). CDR3 length equals 13 residues.